This T cell receptor (beta chain) appears in the sequencing data of a study of blood T cell repertoires in COVID-19. The data were produced by immunoSEQ multiplex PCR, yet TCRdb's version contains in-frame clones alone and is incomplete. The sample shows 130,000 or so clones, around 88% of them seen only once. CDR1 SQVTM and CDR2 ANQGSEA come from the germline V gene. The V and J ends lost 4 bases and 4 bases respectively, with 12 bases between them. This CDR3 comprises 13 residues. Sample: peripheral blood. The rearrangement joins TRBV29-1 to TRBJ2-3, with D unclear. This receptor was identified in a man aged 50 or older with acute or convalescent COVID-19. This CDR3 reads CSVAFRQSDTQYF. As DNA, the CDR3 is TGCAGCGTTGCTTTCCGCCAGTCAGATACGCAGTATTTT.